Listed here are 15 T cell receptor beta chains from one sample, sequenced in a study of blood T cell repertoires in COVID-19. The repertoire was sequenced with immunoSEQ multiplex PCR; TCRdb's copy has only in-frame clones and lacks some. The sample lists 400,000 to 500,000 clones, 88% occurring once. Sequencing was done on a sample of PBMCs or T cells enriched from blood (not recorded which). The receptors derive from a woman in her thirties or forties who had recovered from COVID-19.

The rearrangement links TRBV11-2 to TRBJ2-5; the D gene is possibly TRBD2 (6 bases). This CDR3 spans 14 amino acids. V shed 4 bases and J shed 5 bases, with 14 bases lying between them. Germline V lookup: CDR1 SGHAT, CDR2 FQNNGV. The CDR3 spells CASSYGSPRETQYF. CDR3 nucleotides: TGTGCCAGCAGCTACGGGAGTCCGCGGGAGACCCAGTACTTC.

V and J are TRBV28 and TRBJ2-6; D call uncertain. Per germline, CDR1 MDHEN and CDR2 SYDVKM. Trimming stripped 4 bases from V and 0 bases from J, with 10 bases between. This CDR3 has 16 amino acids. As DNA, the CDR3 is TGTGCCAGCAGTTCGGAGCATAGCTCTGGGGCCAACGTCCTGACTTTC. This translates into CASSSEHSSGANVLTF. Full variable domain (remainder filled in from reference TRBV28 and TRBJ2-6): DVKVTQSSRYLVKRTGEKVFLECVQDMDHENMFWYRQDPGLGLRLIYFSYDVKMKEKGDIPEGYSVSREKKERFSLILESASTNQTSMYLCASSSEHSSGANVLTFGAGSRLTVL.

The chain links TRBV15 to TRBJ1-2, with TRBD1 identical over 8 bases. The CDR3 extends over 15 amino acids. Germline CDR1 and CDR2: LNHNV and YYDKDF (reference sequence). The junction had 6 bases not matched to a gene; V was cut back by 2 bases and J by 4 bases. Here the CDR3 DNA reads TGTGCCACCAGCAGACCCGGACAGGGAATCTATGGCTACACCTTC. Residues: CATSRPGQGIYGYTF.

The rearrangement links TRBV5-1 to TRBJ2-1, with a possible D match to TRBD2 (5 bases). Germline V gene lookup returns CDR1 SGHRS and CDR2 YFSETQ. The CDR3 extends over 15 amino acids. V was cut by 0 bases and J by 12 bases, with 19 bases left in between. This CDR3 reads CASSLVEGLQLGQFF. CDR3 DNA sequence: TGCGCCAGCAGCTTGGTGGAAGGACTTCAATTGGGGCAGTTCTTC.

The chain links TRBV28 to TRBJ1-2; D may be TRBD1 (5 bases). Trimming took off 6 bases at V and 8 bases at J, with 16 bases between the two ends. The germline V gene encodes CDR1 MDHEN and CDR2 SYDVKM. CDR3 length: 13 amino acids. In nucleotides, the CDR3 is TGTGCCAGCAGCCGGCATGGGAGGGACGGCTACACCTTC. Its translation: CASSRHGRDGYTF.

V and J are TRBV4-3 and TRBJ2-5; the match to TRBD1 covers 9 bases. Germline lookup yields CDR1 LGHNA and CDR2 YSLEER. The J segment lost 5 bases and the V segment lost 4 bases, leaving 5 bases of the junction unmatched. The CDR3 runs to 14 residues. Here the CDR3 DNA reads TGCGCCAGCAGCCGAACAGGGGGCCGTGAGACCCAGTACTTC. It encodes CASSRTGGRETQYF.

The V call is TRBV30, the J call TRBJ2-2; D is possibly TRBD1 (6 bases). CDR3 size: 14 residues. From germline, CDR1 is GTSNPN and CDR2 SVGIG (reference sequence). V gave up 0 bases and J gave up 5 bases, with 10 bases separating them. CDR3: CAWSVAGDTGELFF. The CDR3, as DNA: TGTGCCTGGAGTGTGGCAGGGGATACCGGGGAGCTGTTTTTT.

Comment on this clone: Other DNA variants within this sample encode the same CDR3. The chain employs TRBV6-5 and TRBJ1-2; D may be TRBD1 (6 bases). With 6 bases removed from V and 0 bases from J, the gap between germline ends came to 11 bases. This CDR3 spans 14 amino acids. Germline V lookup: CDR1 MNHEY, CDR2 SVGAGI. The CDR3 spells CASSPRTANYGYTF. Written as DNA, the CDR3 is TGTGCCAGCAGCCCGAGGACAGCTAACTATGGCTACACCTTC.

DNA for the CDR3: TGTGCCAGCAGCCATACTAGCGGGAGAGCTAGCACAGATACGCAGTATTTT. It is translated as CASSHTSGRASTDTQYF. The chain carries TRBV3-1 (or the pseudogene TRBV3-2) and TRBJ2-3, with 11 bases that match TRBD2. V dropped 3 bases and J dropped 0; count of bases not matched to a gene: 5. CDR1 and CDR2 from the germline V gene are LGHDT and YNNKEL (reference sequence). The CDR3 has 17 amino acids.

This clone has more than one count but fewer than ten. Other DNA variants within this sample encode the same CDR3. The chain couples TRBV30 to TRBJ2-5, with a possible D match to TRBD1 (5 bases). The germline gives CDR1 GTSNPN, CDR2 SVGIG (reference sequence). The V end was cut by 0 bases, the J end by 1 base, with 6 bases between. The CDR3 extends over 13 amino acids. The CDR3 loop reads CAWSVGVQETQYF. The CDR3, as DNA: TGTGCCTGGAGTGTAGGGGTCCAAGAGACCCAGTACTTC.

The chain carries TRBV11-3 and TRBJ1-4, with D maybe TRBD1 (6 bases). Trimming removed 5 bases at V and 6 bases at J, with 13 bases between. Germline CDR1 SGHNT, CDR2 YENEEA. CDR3 length equals 14 residues. Written as DNA, the CDR3 is TGTGCCAGCAGCGTCACAGGGTTTCATGAAAAACTGTTTTTT. Translating gives CASSVTGFHEKLFF.

The CDR3 here is CASSLAKRMNTEAFF. Written as DNA, the CDR3 is TGTGCCAGCAGCTTGGCCAAGAGGATGAACACTGAAGCTTTCTTT. The rearrangement links TRBV5-4 to TRBJ1-1; D is undetermined. Germline CDR1 reads SGHNT; CDR2 reads YYREEE (reference sequence). V was clipped by 0 bases and J by 0 bases, with 9 bases between them. The CDR3 consists of 15 residues.

V gene TRBV19 combines with J gene TRBJ2-3, with D possibly TRBD2 on 5 matching bases. V dropped 5 bases and J dropped 10 bases, with 16 bases sitting between them. Looked up from germline, CDR1 is LNHDA and CDR2 is SQIVND (reference sequence). CDR3 length equals 13 residues. The CDR3 reads CASSYERAGSQYF. As DNA, the CDR3 is TGTGCCAGTAGTTACGAGAGGGCAGGATCGCAGTATTTT.

This chain uses TRBV6-5 with TRBJ2-7; 9 nucleotides agree with TRBD2. Germline assignment: CDR1 MNHEY and CDR2 SVGAGI. There are 13 residues in the CDR3. The V and J ends lost 10 bases and 2 bases, in that order; junction bases with no gene match: 6. In nucleotides, the CDR3 is TGTGCCACCTGGACTAGCGCTGCCTACGAGCAGTACTTC. This translates into CATWTSAAYEQYF.

The chain carries TRBV11-2 and TRBJ2-7, with 8 bases matching TRBD1. V was pared by 6 bases and J by 2 bases, with 12 bases of the junction left unmatched. Germline V gene data show CDR1 as SGHAT and CDR2 as FQNNGV. There are 16 residues in the CDR3. The CDR3: CASSSRANRGTYEQYF. CDR3 coding DNA: TGTGCCAGCAGTTCAAGGGCGAACAGGGGGACCTACGAGCAGTACTTC.